This T cell receptor beta chain originates from a study of blood T cell repertoires in COVID-19 (dated by TCRdb to the early 2020s). With regard to the full study: Collaborator samples came from the United States, Italy and Spain and covered acute and convalescent phases of COVID-19. A de-identified subject ID, COVID-19 status, age in years and sex were almost always included in the sample metadata. Where available, HLA class I and class II types were obtained from metadata supplied by the sample provider rather than from assay-based typing. The samples were drawn from two sources: the first 160 participants of the ongoing ImmuneRACE study, and 1,000 to 1,500 subjects contributed by 6 global collaborators. The dataset comprised deeply sampled blood TCRbeta repertoires from subjects exposed to, actively infected with, or recovered from COVID-19. The material from the prospective study consisted of cDNA or gDNA derived from T cells, B-cell-depleted T cells, or PBMCs. The repertoires were released in a freely available public database intended as a resource for research on the immune response to SARS-CoV-2.

CDR1 and CDR2 are read off the germline V gene (reference sequence) as LNHDA and SQIVND. Deletion took 7 bases off V and 5 bases off J, with a span of 14 bases between the germline ends. The CDR3 contains 14 residues, cysteine and phenylalanine counted. Just the 42-base CDR3 DNA is kept, in frame starting at base 1. Broad study findings and their caveats: Clinical and demographic metadata were provided uncurated, with the amount varying by source and participant.

This clone was detected only a few times. What this receptor recognizes is not known. No base quality information exists; no much larger clone differs at one position. The collaborating institutions used their own protocols to collect whole blood in K2EDTA tubes. Collaborator samples were shipped for TCRbeta analysis as frozen whole blood, isolated PBMCs, or DNA extracted from either sample type. The immunoSEQ Assay, a bias-controlled multiplex PCR, was used to amplify TCRbeta CDR3 regions from genomic DNA. In the paper's pipeline: The number of nucleated cells in each sample was estimated by amplification of reference gene primers within the assay. Sequence reads were collapsed and filtered to measure the absolute abundance of every unique TCRbeta CDR3 rearrangement. For each sample, productive Simpson clonality was calculated as the square root of Simpson's diversity index over productive rearrangements. The immuneACCESS repertoire file appears here via TCRdb, limited to in-frame rearrangements. These files lack a portion of the clones; in checked studies, under half of the deficit traces to unresolved V genes, and the cause of the others is not known. V, J and clone size are taken as reported in that table, and D and trimming were inferred from the DNA itself. Present in this sample are some 300,000 clones, just under 85% of which were seen just once. Jointly, the top ten make up about 4% of the sample.

Rearrangement joined TRBV19 to TRBJ2-2; TRBD2 could be the D gene, as 5 bases match. This TCR derives from a woman aged 45-65 years with active or convalescent COVID-19. Sequenced input: peripheral blood. The CDR3 protein: CASNEGEGTGELFF. Here is the DNA: TGTGCCAGTAATGAGGGAGAGGGAACCGGGGAGCTGTTTTTT.